Each of the 11 T cell receptor beta chains below was sequenced from the same sample in a study of T cell changes during pregnancy in multiple sclerosis. Assay: immunoSEQ multiplex PCR; the TCRdb copy retains only in-frame clones and omits some. The table includes about 55,000 clones, 94% detected once. This sample comprised CD8+ T cells from peripheral blood mononuclear cells, obtained in the third trimester of pregnancy. The source is a female donor with multiple sclerosis, enrolled in a pregnancy study.

The chain employs TRBV28 and TRBJ1-5; 11 bases are shared with TRBD1. Germline V gene data show CDR1 as MDHEN and CDR2 as SYDVKM. Trimming at V came to 10 bases and at J to 3 bases, leaving 14 bases not matched to a gene. The CDR3 length is 17 residues. The CDR3 sequence: CATKGAGTGGYNQPQHF. In DNA form, the CDR3 reads TGTGCCACCAAGGGTGCCGGGACAGGGGGTTACAATCAGCCCCAGCATTTT.

V usage is TRBV27 and J usage is TRBJ1-2, with D hard to call. CDR3 length equals 11 residues. Germline V gives CDR1 MNHEY, CDR2 SMNVEV (reference sequence). Deletions cut 4 bases from V and 7 bases from J, with 7 bases between. The DNA for the CDR3 is TGTGCCAGCAGTTCCTCCCGTGGCTACACCTTC. Residues: CASSSSRGYTF.

The chain is built from TRBV30 and TRBJ2-7, with 7 bases that match TRBD2. The V gene end was trimmed by 2 bases and the J gene end by 9 bases; junction bases not matched to a gene: 13. The CDR3 covers 14 residues. The germline CDR1 and CDR2 sequences are GTSNPN and SVGIG (reference sequence). The CDR3 region is CAWSQRWGGVGQYF. The CDR3 DNA is TGTGCCTGGAGTCAGAGGTGGGGGGGGGTCGGGCAGTACTTC.

The chain recombines TRBV27 with TRBJ1-1; tentatively, D is TRBD1 (6 bases). This CDR3 comprises 14 residues. Germline V gene data show CDR1 as MNHEY and CDR2 as SMNVEV (reference sequence). V lost 5 bases and J 1 base, leaving 11 bases between the germline ends. The CDR3 reads CASSVLQGNTEAFF. Here the CDR3 DNA reads TGTGCCAGCAGTGTTCTACAGGGGAACACTGAAGCTTTCTTT.

The CDR3 nucleotides read TGTGCCATCAGTGAAACGGGACAGGGGAGGGCCTACGAGCAGTACTTC. It specifies CAISETGQGRAYEQYF. The chain joins TRBV10-3 to TRBJ2-7, with 10 bases fitting TRBD1. J lost 2 bases, V lost 3 bases, and 7 bases had no gene match. The V gene's germline CDR1 is ENHRY and CDR2 SYGVKD. The CDR3 length is 16 residues.

This clone was recorded a few times. The chain couples TRBV6-4 to TRBJ2-7; 11 nucleotides agree with TRBD2. The CDR3 is 15 amino acids. Per the germline V gene, CDR1 is MRHNA and CDR2 is SNTAGT. V shed 3 bases and J 0 bases; nucleotides not matched to a gene: 1. This CDR3 is CASSEGLAGSYEQYF. Written as DNA, the CDR3 is TGTGCCAGCAGTGAAGGACTAGCGGGCTCCTACGAGCAGTACTTC.

This clone was picked up one time. This rearrangement joins TRBV2 to TRBJ2-1; D is unclear. The CDR3 is 16 residues long. Trimming removed 2 bases at V and 0 bases at J, with 11 bases between. Germline V gene sequence: CDR1 SNHLY, CDR2 FYNNEI. CDR3 amino acids: CASSESGLSSYNEQFF. CDR3 bases: TGTGCCAGCAGTGAAAGTGGCTTAAGCTCCTACAATGAGCAGTTCTTC.

V usage is TRBV12-5 and J usage is TRBJ1-1; tentatively, D is TRBD1 (5 bases). CDR3 size: 16 residues. Germline CDR1 and CDR2: LGHNT and FRNRAP. Trimming removed 0 bases from V and 1 base from J, with 12 bases in between. DNA for the CDR3: TGTGCTAGTGGTTTGGTTCGGGGGACGGGGAACACTGAAGCTTTCTTT. This codes for CASGLVRGTGNTEAFF.

The chain has TRBV12-1 and TRBJ1-1. TRBV12-1 constitutes a pseudogene. The CDR3 length is 15 residues. The CDR3 sequence is CASSPTGRGDTEAFF. CDR3 DNA sequence: TGTGCCAGCAGTCCTACAGGGAGGGGGGACACTGAAGCTTTCTTT.

V gene TRBV19 combines with J gene TRBJ2-7; 11 bases line up with TRBD1. This CDR3 has 15 amino acids. Germline V gives CDR1 LNHDA, CDR2 SQIVND (reference sequence). J was trimmed by 3 bases and V by 3 bases; bases with no gene match: 4. CDR3 sequence reads: CASSISGQGVYEQYF. The CDR3, as DNA: TGTGCCAGTAGTATTTCGGGACAGGGGGTCTACGAGCAGTACTTC.

This clone was observed once. This sequence joins TRBV6-1 and TRBJ2-1; tentatively, D is TRBD2 (5 bases). V was shortened by 4 bases and J by 8 bases, with 15 bases between the two germline ends. Germline-derived CDR1 and CDR2 are MNHNS and SASEGT. The CDR3 has 14 residues. As DNA, the CDR3 is TGTGCCAGCAGTGGGGTGACGGGGAGCGATGAGCAGTTCTTC. This gives the protein CASSGVTGSDEQFF.